Following are 3 T cell receptor beta chains from one sample sequenced in a study of blood T cell repertoires in COVID-19. Using immunoSEQ multiplex PCR, the repertoire was profiled, and TCRdb retains in-frame clones only, with some absent. The data hold about 62,000 clones, with 75% to 90% observed a single time. The sequencing sample was made of peripheral blood. The receptors come from a woman aged 55-70 years with COVID-19, enrolled during active disease.

The chain employs TRBV4-3 and TRBJ1-3, with D unresolved. Germline loops: CDR1 LGHNA, CDR2 YSLEER. Trimming stripped 4 bases from V and 0 bases from J, with 7 bases between. The CDR3 is made up of 14 amino acids. In nucleotides, the CDR3 is TGCGCCAGCAGCCTAGATAGCTCTGGAAACACCATATATTTT. It is translated as CASSLDSSGNTIYF.

The chain carries TRBV19 and TRBJ1-2; 7 bases map to TRBD1. The junction had 8 bases not matched to a gene; V was cut back by 5 bases and J by 2 bases. CDR3 length: 15 residues. The germline V gene has CDR1 LNHDA and CDR2 SQIVND (reference sequence). The CDR3 DNA reads as TGTGCCAGTAGTCCTACAGGGGCTCTCAACTATGGCTACACCTTC. Its translation: CASSPTGALNYGYTF.

In this sample, this clone turned up once. This CDR3 is CASQTGSGNTIYF. The CDR3 nucleotides are TGTGCCAGCCAGACAGGCTCTGGAAACACCATATATTTT. The chain employs TRBV6-5 and TRBJ1-3, with a weak D call TRBD1 (6 bases). Germline CDR1 and CDR2: MNHEY and SVGAGI. CDR3 length equals 13 residues. V was cut by 8 bases and J by 0 bases, with 8 bases left in between.